The 11 T cell receptor beta chains reported below all come from one sample, sequenced in a study of cytomegalovirus exposure and HLA in healthy donors (dated by TCRdb to between 2016 and 2019). To prepare the library, the immunoSEQ multiplex PCR assay was applied. A mixture of 60 forward primers for TCR Vbeta segments and 13 reverse primers for TCR Jbeta segments was used in the multiplex PCR. TCRdb obtained this table from immuneACCESS and retained in-frame rearrangements with V and J assigned. These tables miss some clones; where compared with another copy, unresolved V genes account for less than half of the shortfall, and the remainder is unexplained. The sample data list some 110,000 clones, and roughly 70% of these were observed just once. The ten largest clones add up to approximately 8.6% of the sample. The material sequenced was PBMCs. Receptors were obtained from a man aged 25-40 years in good health and CMV-seropositive.

This clone was seen a handful of times. This chain links TRBV4-1 with TRBJ2-7; perhaps TRBD2 as D (5 bases). Germline CDR1 is MGHRA and CDR2 is YSYEKL. The CDR3 consists of 15 residues. Trimming took 0 bases from V and 2 from J, leaving 11 bases between them. The CDR3: CASSQESTGTYEQYF. CDR3 DNA: TGCGCCAGCAGCCAAGAATCGACCGGGACCTACGAGCAGTACTTC.

This clone was observed a few times. This rearrangement joins TRBV9 to TRBJ2-2, with D maybe TRBD1 (6 bases). Germline V CDR1 and CDR2: SGDLS, YYNGEE. V shed 1 base and J shed 4 bases, with 14 bases lying between them. The CDR3 spans 16 residues. This CDR3 reads CASSVRGIEGTGELFF. CDR3 DNA sequence: TGTGCCAGCAGCGTAAGGGGGATTGAGGGCACCGGGGAGCTGTTTTTT.

J is TRBJ1-2 and V is TRBV4-1; D remains ambiguous. Trimming pared 3 bases from V and 3 bases from J, leaving 8 bases between. The CDR3 covers 13 residues. Germline values: CDR1 MGHRA, CDR2 YSYEKL. The CDR3 DNA reads as TGCGCCAGCAGCCAGGCAGGCCACTATGGCTACACCTTC. Amino acid sequence: CASSQAGHYGYTF.

This clone was observed a handful of times. This chain uses TRBV14 with TRBJ1-6; D possibly corresponds to TRBD1 (5 bases). The CDR3 runs to 14 residues. The V gene's germline CDR1 is SGHDN and CDR2 FVKESK. V was shortened by 4 bases and J by 9 bases, with 13 bases between the two germline ends. CDR3 residues: CASSRGTPGSPLHF. CDR3 DNA sequence: TGTGCCAGCAGCCGGGGGACTCCGGGTTCACCCCTCCACTTT.

The chain combines TRBV7-6 with TRBJ1-1; 7 nucleotides agree with TRBD1. The germline gives CDR1 SGHVS, CDR2 FNYEAQ. Unmatched junction bases numbered 7, after V lost 4 bases and J lost 5 bases. CDR3 length: 14 residues. The CDR3 region has the DNA TGTGCCAGCAGCTCCATTGACAGGGCTACTGAAGCTTTCTTT. Translated: CASSSIDRATEAFF.

This chain joins TRBV5-5 and TRBJ2-6; D is unclear. V shed 4 bases and J shed 0 bases, with 11 bases lying between them. CDR3 size: 16 residues. The germline CDR1 and CDR2 sequences are SGHKS and YYEKEE (reference sequence). The CDR3 here is CASSGQVHSGANVLTF. Here the CDR3 DNA reads TGTGCCAGCAGCGGCCAGGTTCACTCTGGGGCCAACGTCCTGACTTTC.

The rearrangement uses TRBV2 and TRBJ2-5, with unresolved D. The CDR3 is 11 residues long. The V gene's germline CDR1 is SNHLY and CDR2 FYNNEI. The V and J ends lost 5 bases and 5 bases respectively, with 6 bases between them. CDR3 residues: CASSLEETQYF. As DNA, the CDR3 is TGTGCCAGCAGTCTGGAGGAGACCCAGTACTTC. Full variable domain (remainder filled in from reference TRBV2 and TRBJ2-5): EPEVTQTPSHQVTQMGQEVILRCVPISNHLYFYWYRQILGQKVEFLVSFYNNEISEKSEIFDDQFSVERPDGSNFTLKIRSTKLEDSAMYFCASSLEETQYFGPGTRLLVL.

The rearrangement joins TRBV4-1 to TRBJ1-2; TRBD1 is a possible D gene (6 bases). Germline lookup yields CDR1 MGHRA and CDR2 YSYEKL. The CDR3 covers 16 residues. The ends were cut back, 0 bases at V and 3 bases at J, with 14 bases in the middle. CDR3 DNA: TGCGCCAGCAGCCAAGAAAGGGGGACAATCTACTATGGCTACACCTTC. Its protein product is CASSQERGTIYYGYTF.

V usage is TRBV7-3 and J usage is TRBJ2-5, with TRBD2 identical over 8 bases. The junction had 7 bases not matched to a gene; V was cut back by 5 bases and J by 2 bases. CDR3 length equals 15 residues. CDR1 and CDR2 (germline): SGHTA, FQGTGA. Here the CDR3 DNA reads TGTGCCAGCAGCCCTTTAGCGGGGTTACAAGAGACCCAGTACTTC. Encoded protein: CASSPLAGLQETQYF.

This clone was seen a few times. The chain recombines TRBV11-2 with TRBJ2-5; 7 nucleotides match TRBD2. This CDR3 has 16 amino acids. Germline CDR1 reads SGHAT; CDR2 reads FQNNGV. V lost 5 bases, J lost 2 bases, and 11 bases stayed unmatched. DNA for the CDR3: TGTGCCAGCAGCCCCCATTGGGGGGAGGGACAAGAGACCCAGTACTTC. Translating gives CASSPHWGEGQETQYF.

V gene TRBV6-6 combines with J gene TRBJ1-1; D unclear. Trimming took off 8 bases at V and 0 bases at J, with 7 bases between the two ends. CDR3 length: 12 residues. CDR1 and CDR2 (germline): MNHNY, SVGAGI (reference sequence). This CDR3 is CASGPMNTEAFF. CDR3 nucleotide sequence: TGTGCCAGCGGGCCTATGAACACTGAAGCTTTCTTT.